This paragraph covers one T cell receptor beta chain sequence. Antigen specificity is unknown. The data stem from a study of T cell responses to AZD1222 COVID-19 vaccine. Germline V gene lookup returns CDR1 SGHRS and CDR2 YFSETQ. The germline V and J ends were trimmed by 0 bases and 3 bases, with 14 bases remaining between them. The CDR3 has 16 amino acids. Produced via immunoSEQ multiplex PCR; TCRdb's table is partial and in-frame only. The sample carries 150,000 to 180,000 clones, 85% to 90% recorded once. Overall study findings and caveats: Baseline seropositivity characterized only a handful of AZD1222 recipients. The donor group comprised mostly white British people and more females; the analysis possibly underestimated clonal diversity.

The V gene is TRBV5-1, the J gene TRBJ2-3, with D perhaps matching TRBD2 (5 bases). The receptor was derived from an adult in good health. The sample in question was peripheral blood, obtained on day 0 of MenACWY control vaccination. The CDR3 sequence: CASSLEASGLTDTQYF. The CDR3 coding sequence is TGCGCCAGCAGCTTGGAGGCCTCGGGGTTGACAGATACGCAGTATTTT.